Following are 23 T cell receptor beta chains from one sample sequenced in a study of blood T cells in healthy people across ages. A J-beta primer mix and a sample-barcoded 5' primer were used in a second PCR of roughly 6 to 11 cycles. TCRdb recomputed calls from the 5' RACE reads with MiXCR, one row per CDR3 protein. The sample holds 850,000 or so distinct CDR3 sequences, 29% seen once. What was sequenced was blood. These receptors were collected from an elderly woman in good health.

This clonotype showed up many times. The chain recombines TRBV14 with TRBJ2-3; D is unclear. V was clipped by 3 bases and J by 2 bases, with 12 bases between them. The germline V gene has CDR1 SGHDN and CDR2 FVKESK. This CDR3 region has 15 residues. The CDR3 is CASSQLIGPTDTQYF. CDR3 DNA sequence: TGTGCCAGCAGCCAGCTTATCGGACCCACAGATACGCAGTATTTT.

Regarding this clonotype: This clone may be a read error of a much larger clone one base away. The chain combines TRBV6-6 with TRBJ2-6, with TRBD1 matching over 10 bases. CDR3 length: 17 amino acids. In germline, CDR1 is MNHNY, CDR2 SVGAGI (reference sequence). The CDR3 sequence: CSSSSRQGASGANVLTF. CDR3 sequence (DNA): TGTTCCAGCAGTAGCAGACAGGGGGCCTCTGGGGCCAACGTCCTGACTTTC.

This chain joins TRBV6-2 or TRBV6-3 and TRBJ2-7; 7 nucleotides match TRBD2. Germline CDR1 and CDR2: MNHEY and SVGEGT. The CDR3 covers 15 residues. The V gene end was trimmed by 2 bases and the J gene end by 3 bases; junction bases not matched to a gene: 7. Written as DNA, the CDR3 is TGTGCCAGCAGTTACGCGGGAGCGGTGGGCTACGAGCAGTACTTC. This codes for CASSYAGAVGYEQYF.

Comments on this clonotype: One end of the junction does not line up with germline, which may come from a read error. The chain uses TRBV9 and TRBJ2-5, with TRBD2 matching 11 bases. CDR1 and CDR2 (germline): SGDLS, YYNGEE. The CDR3 runs 15 residues. The CDR3 spells CASTVGGLAEETQYF. The CDR3 region has the DNA TGTGCCAGCACCGTAGGGGGACTAGCGGAAGAGACCCAGTACTTC.

To note about this clonotype: This may come from a read error, since a much larger clone is one base off. The chain joins TRBV20-1 to TRBJ2-1, with D unclear. V lost 3 bases and J 2 bases, leaving 17 bases between the germline ends. CDR1 is DFQATT and CDR2 is SNEGSKA in the germline V gene (reference sequence). This CDR3 is built from 16 residues. The CDR3 loop reads CSASALLLLTYNEQFF. The CDR3 DNA reads TGCAGTGCTAGCGCTTTACTGCTGTTGACCTACAATGAGCAGTTCTTC.

This clonotype was found many times. The genes are TRBV4-2 and TRBJ2-3; D is undetermined. Germline loops: CDR1 LGHNA, CDR2 YNFKEQ. With 3 bases removed from V and 0 bases from J, the gap between germline ends came to 16 bases. The length of the CDR3 is 17 residues. CDR3 DNA: TGTGCCAGCAGCCACGATAGACTTACAACTAGCACAGATACGCAGTATTTT. This gives the protein CASSHDRLTTSTDTQYF.

In DNA, the CDR3 is TGCAGTGCTAGAGAAGTAGGGACAAGGTATACAGATACGCAGTATTTT. It encodes CSAREVGTRYTDTQYF. This chain links TRBV20-1 with TRBJ2-3; D possibly corresponds to TRBD1 (6 bases). Trimming removed 0 bases at V and 3 bases at J, with 16 bases between. Germline V CDR1 and CDR2: DFQATT, SNEGSKA (reference sequence). CDR3 length: 16 amino acids.

This clonotype was seen only a few times. Here the CDR3 reads CASSSLGLGARELFF. The CDR3 coding sequence is TGCGCCAGCAGCTCACTAGGACTAGGGGCGAGGGAGCTGTTTTTT. The chain joins TRBV4-1 to TRBJ2-2, with 7 bases lining up with TRBD2. CDR3 length equals 15 residues. Germline V gene data show CDR1 as MGHRA and CDR2 as YSYEKL. With 5 bases clipped from V and 9 bases from J, the junction kept 12 bases outside the gene matches.

About this clonotype: This may arise from a read error, as a much more abundant clone is one base away. The J gene is TRBJ2-6, the V gene TRBV9; 12 bases agree with TRBD2. This CDR3 is 20 amino acids long. The germline gives CDR1 SGDLS, CDR2 YYNGEE. The CDR3 reads CASSPETRGLAGRGANVRTF. CDR3 nucleotide sequence: TGTGCCAGCAGCCCCGAAACTCGAGGACTAGCGGGGCGTGGGGCCAACGTCCGGACTTTC. Full variable domain (rest looked up from reference TRBV9 and TRBJ2-6): DSGVTQTPKHLITATGQRVTLRCSPRSGDLSVYWYQQSLDQGLQFLIQYYNGEERAKGNILERFSAQQFPDLHSELNLSSLELGDSALYFCASSPETRGLAGRGANVRTFGAGSRLTVL.

This chain connects TRBV6-6 to TRBJ1-4, with 10 nucleotides matching TRBD1. Per the germline V gene, CDR1 is MNHNY and CDR2 is SVGAGI (reference sequence). J lost 7 bases, V lost 5 bases, and 7 bases had no gene match. This CDR3 has 15 amino acids. CDR3 protein: CASSPDRGNREKLFF. CDR3 sequence (DNA): TGTGCCAGCAGTCCGGACAGGGGGAACCGTGAAAAACTGTTTTTT.

This clonotype was seen ten or more times. The chain carries TRBV20-1 and TRBJ2-5; possibly TRBD1 or TRBD2 for D (6 bases each). The germline V gene encodes CDR1 DFQATT and CDR2 SNEGSKA (reference sequence). V was trimmed by 3 bases and J by 5 bases, leaving 19 bases between them. The CDR3 length is 15 residues. The CDR3: CSASTGGRVRETQYF. CDR3 coding DNA: TGCAGTGCTAGCACTGGGGGGCGAGTTCGGGAGACCCAGTACTTC.

Regarding this clonotype: This likely comes from a read error, as the CDR3 has no conserved phenylalanine or tryptophan at its end. V is TRBV6-1 and J is TRBJ2-1; D uncertain. Trimming shortened V by 7 bases and J by 0 bases, and 16 bases separated the two germline ends. The V gene's germline CDR1 is MNHNS and CDR2 SASEGT. This CDR3 is 16 amino acids long. CDR3 nucleotides: TGTGCCAGCACCCGGTATGAGGCGAGCTCCTACAATGAGCAGTTCTCC. Translating it yields CASTRYEASSYNEQFS.

This clonotype was picked up many times. This chain uses TRBV4-3 with TRBJ2-4, with a tentative D call TRBD2 (5 bases). Trimming removed 0 bases at V and 6 bases at J, with 12 bases between. Germline CDR1 reads LGHNA; CDR2 reads YSLEER. The CDR3 is 15 residues long. In DNA, the CDR3 is TGCGCCAGCAGCCAAGAGGCACTAGATGGAAACATTCAGTACTTC. This encodes CASSQEALDGNIQYF.

This clonotype was seen repeatedly, ten times or more. This chain joins TRBV10-3 and TRBJ1-6; weak D call: TRBD1 (5 bases). Germline loops: CDR1 ENHRY, CDR2 SYGVKD. V shed 9 bases and J shed 9 bases, with 15 bases lying between them. This CDR3 comprises 13 residues. CDR3 residues: CAIRMGEISPLHF. CDR3 nucleotide sequence: TGTGCCATACGGATGGGGGAAATTTCACCCCTCCACTTT.

This clonotype has at least ten counts. The chain is built from TRBV10-3 and TRBJ2-3, with 7 positions matching TRBD2. This CDR3 is built from 16 residues. Per the germline V gene, CDR1 is ENHRY and CDR2 is SYGVKD. The V segment lost 2 bases and the J segment 1 base; nucleotides outside the gene matches: 6. CDR3 bases: TGTGCCATCAGTGAGCCCCCCGGGAGGCGCACAGATACGCAGTATTTT. This sequence encodes CAISEPPGRRTDTQYF.

This clonotype has a count of ten or more. The J gene is TRBJ1-1, the V gene TRBV5-1; D gene ambiguous. Trimming left V 4 bases short and J 0 bases short, with 10 bases between. Germline V lookup: CDR1 SGHRS, CDR2 YFSETQ. This CDR3 contains 14 residues. The CDR3 DNA reads as TGCGCCAGCAGCGAGGGTGGGCTGAACACTGAAGCTTTCTTT. It yields the protein CASSEGGLNTEAFF.

In this sample, this clonotype turned up many times. This chain uses TRBV2 with TRBJ2-3; D is perhaps TRBD1 (6 bases). Germline values: CDR1 SNHLY, CDR2 FYNNEI. Trimming took off 7 bases at V and 0 bases at J, with 11 bases between the two ends. The CDR3 spans 14 residues. This CDR3 is CASKLDRSTDTQYF. The CDR3 coding sequence is TGTGCCAGCAAACTCGACAGGAGCACAGATACGCAGTATTTT. Full variable domain (rest looked up from reference TRBV2 and TRBJ2-3): EPEVTQTPSHQVTQMGQEVILRCVPISNHLYFYWYRQILGQKVEFLVSFYNNEISEKSEIFDDQFSVERPDGSNFTLKIRSTKLEDSAMYFCASKLDRSTDTQYFGPGTRLTVL.

This clonotype has a handful of counts. The rearrangement links TRBV20-1 to TRBJ1-2; D might be TRBD1 (6 bases). Germline V gene data show CDR1 as DFQATT and CDR2 as SNEGSKA (reference sequence). The CDR3 has 14 amino acids. The V end lost 6 bases, the J end lost 4 bases, and 18 bases lay between the germline ends. For the CDR3, the DNA is TGCAGTGCGATCCCGGGGGACACCCTCTATGGCTACACCTTC. Amino acid sequence: CSAIPGDTLYGYTF.

On this clonotype itself: This may arise from a read error, as a much more abundant clone is one base away. Here the CDR3 omits its conserved ending phenylalanine or tryptophan, so a read error is the likely source. The V gene is TRBV5-5, the J gene TRBJ2-3, with D hard to call. This CDR3 spans 12 amino acids. V lost 3 bases to trimming and J lost 3 bases, with 5 bases between them. Germline V lookup: CDR1 SGHKS, CDR2 YYEKEE (reference sequence). CDR3 sequence reads: CASSYRTDTQYV. CDR3 DNA sequence: TGTGCCAGCAGCTATAGAACAGATACGCAGTATGTT.

On this clonotype itself: The conserved closing phenylalanine or tryptophan is absent in this CDR3, likely reflecting a read error. The V call is TRBV28, the J call TRBJ1-1; TRBD1 might be the D (5 bases). Germline V gene data show CDR1 as MDHEN and CDR2 as SYDVKM. V lost 6 bases, J lost 0 bases, and 20 bases lay in between. The CDR3 is 17 residues long. CDR3 region: CASSRQWGSRMNTEAFL. The CDR3 region has the DNA TGTGCCAGCAGCAGACAGTGGGGTAGTCGGATGAACACTGAAGCTTTCTTA.

This clonotype was seen a few times. J is TRBJ1-2 and V is TRBV20-1; possibly TRBD1 for D (5 bases). V lost 3 bases and J 4 bases, leaving 12 bases between the germline ends. The CDR3 totals 13 residues. Per the germline V gene, CDR1 is DFQATT and CDR2 is SNEGSKA (reference sequence). The CDR3 is CSASVLDSYGYTF. The CDR3 region has the DNA TGCAGTGCTAGCGTGTTAGACAGCTATGGCTACACCTTC.

This clonotype was found a few times. The rearrangement joins TRBV27 to TRBJ2-6, with unresolved D. This CDR3 comprises 14 residues. V was shortened by 2 bases and J by 16 bases, with 18 bases between the two germline ends. Germline-derived CDR1 and CDR2 are MNHEY and SMNVEV (reference sequence). The CDR3 reads CASSLGYTSQSLTF. Here the CDR3 DNA reads TGTGCCAGCAGTTTAGGGTACACTTCCCAATCGCTGACTTTC. The complete variable domain, with remaining parts taken from reference TRBV27 and TRBJ2-6, reads EAQVTQNPRYLITVTGKKLTVTCSQNMNHEYMSWYRQDPGLGLRQIYYSMNVEVTDKGDVPEGYKVSRKEKRNFPLILESPSPNQTSLYFCASSLGYTSQSLTFGAGSRLTVL.

The CDR3 here is CSARKDRVNTGELFF. In DNA form, the CDR3 reads TGCAGTGCTAGGAAGGACAGGGTGAACACCGGGGAGCTGTTTTTT. The genes are TRBV20-1 and TRBJ2-2, with 8 bases lining up with TRBD1. The CDR3 length is 15 residues. Germline values: CDR1 DFQATT, CDR2 SNEGSKA (reference sequence). J lost 1 base, V lost 3 bases, and 4 bases had no gene match.